This entry describes one TCR beta chain. The record originates from a study of blood T cell repertoires in COVID-19. Overall study: Acute-phase and convalescent COVID-19 samples originated in the United States, Italy and Spain.

Authors' methods: Amplification from reference gene primers served as the basis for estimated nucleated cell counts. The repertoire was sequenced with immunoSEQ multiplex PCR; TCRdb's copy has only in-frame clones and lacks some. V and J calls and clone size are copied from that table; D and trimming were computed from the DNA. The profile shows about 350,000 clones, 85% to 90% of them singletons. Germline V gene data show CDR1 as SGHTA and CDR2 as FQGNSA. Trimming cost V 6 bases and J 4 bases, with 12 bases left between them. This CDR3 is 13 amino acids long. The receptor's source is a woman between 65 and 79 years old with COVID-19, enrolled during active disease. The sample taken for sequencing was peripheral blood. V and J are TRBV7-2 and TRBJ2-5, with a tentative D call TRBD1 (5 bases). DNA of the CDR3: TGTGCCAGCAGTTTTACCCAGGGAGAGACCCAGTACTTC. Translated: CASSFTQGETQYF. Combining the CDR3 with reference TRBV7-2 and TRBJ2-5 gives the whole variable domain GAGVSQSPSNKVTEKGKDVELRCDPISGHTALYWYRQSLGQGLEFLIYFQGNSAPDKSGLPSDRFSAERTGGSVSTLTIQRTQQEDSAVYLCASSFTQGETQYFGPGTRLLVL.